The rows below give T cell receptor beta chains drawn from one sample of a study of T cells in Graves' hyperthyroidism and ophthalmopathy. Using its own MiXCR run on the multiplex PCR reads, TCRdb lists one record per CDR3 protein. This table holds 690,000 or so distinct CDR3 sequences, 18% found once. The sample taken for sequencing was blood. The source is a woman aged 45-59 years with Graves' hyperthyroidism that later progressed to Graves' ophthalmopathy. CDR3s include the opening cysteine and the closing phenylalanine or tryptophan. D genes are given only for firm matches. Some rows have no size entry. The others give once, few or many, or a class for an expanded clone.

V	J	size	D	CDR3	DNA
TRBV9	TRBJ1-1	few	NA	CASSVDMGLTEAFF	TGTGCCAGCAGCGTAGATATGGGTCTGACTGAAGCTTTCTTT
TRBV10-2	TRBJ1-4	NA	TRBD1	CASSESQLTGQNEKLFF	TGCGCCAGCAGTGAGTCGCAACTGACAGGGCAGAATGAAAAACTGTTTTTT
TRBV27	TRBJ2-3	NA	NA	CASSSRDLTDTQYF	TGTGCCAGCAGTTCCCGGGACCTCACAGATACGCAGTATTTT
TRBV5-5	TRBJ2-1	NA	NA	CASSLKAGQIFEDEQFF	TGTGCCAGCAGCCTGAAAGCGGGACAGATATTCGAGGATGAGCAGTTCTTC
TRBV6-5	TRBJ1-4	NA	NA	CASSYILPGQSINEKLFF	TGTGCCAGCAGTTACATCCTGCCAGGACAGTCAATTAATGAAAAACTGTTTTTT
TRBV25-1	TRBJ2-2	few	TRBD1	CASSEWTGEYTGELFF	TGTGCCAGCAGTGAATGGACAGGGGAATACACCGGGGAGCTGTTTTTT
TRBV6-1	TRBJ1-5	few	NA	CASSDFEESNQPQHF	TGTGCCAGCAGTGATTTCGAGGAGAGCAATCAGCCCCAGCATTTT
TRBV18	TRBJ2-3	few	NA	CASSPPGTVSTDTQYF	TGTGCCAGCTCACCACCGGGAACAGTTAGCACAGATACGCAGTATTTT
TRBV7-2	TRBJ2-7	NA	NA	CASSLGTSRYEQYF	TGTGCCAGCAGCCTTGGGACAAGCCGCTACGAGCAGTACTTC
TRBV11-2	TRBJ2-1	NA	TRBD2	CASSWTSPFSEQFF	TGTGCCAGCAGTTGGACTAGCCCGTTCTCTGAGCAGTTCTTC
TRBV2	TRBJ2-5	many	TRBD1	CASRRGLGETQYF	TGTGCCAGCAGGAGGGGGCTGGGGGAGACCCAGTACTTC
TRBV2	TRBJ1-3	many	NA	CASSDSRDTTRLSGNTIYF	TGTGCCAGCAGTGATTCCCGGGACACGACAAGACTCTCTGGAAACACCATATATTTT
TRBV6-6	TRBJ1-2	many	NA	CASSYGPGSGVNYGYTF	TGTGCCAGCAGTTACGGACCGGGGTCCGGGGTAAACTATGGCTACACCTTC
TRBV12-3/TRBV12-4	TRBJ1-5	NA	TRBD1	CASSRQGGQPQHF	TGTGCCAGCAGTAGACAGGGAGGTCAGCCCCAGCATTTT
TRBV5-1	TRBJ1-6	few	TRBD1	CASSPGGGQGYSPLHF	TGCGCCAGCAGCCCGGGAGGCGGACAGGGTTATTCACCCCTCCACTTT
TRBV11-3	TRBJ1-1	many	TRBD1	CASSSGTGVLAEAFF	TGTGCCAGCAGCTCCGGGACAGGGGTTTTGGCTGAAGCTTTCTTT
TRBV6-1	TRBJ2-1	NA	NA	CASSGLARNEQFF	TGTGCCAGCAGTGGTTTAGCGAGAAATGAGCAGTTCTTC
TRBV20-1	TRBJ2-7	few	NA	CSARETGPRGGEQYF	TGCAGTGCTAGAGAAACGGGCCCCAGGGGGGGCGAGCAGTACTTC
TRBV13	TRBJ1-1	NA	TRBD1	CPSSLTSNYPGGTEAFF	TGTCCCAGCAGCCTCACCTCCAACTACCCAGGGGGCACTGAAGCTTTCTTT
TRBV7-2	TRBJ2-7	NA	NA	CASSLEGGGKSYEQYF	TGTGCCAGCAGCTTAGAAGGAGGGGGAAAATCCTACGAGCAGTACTTC
TRBV7-2	TRBJ1-2	NA	NA	CASSPRGGRSYGYTF	TGTGCCAGCAGCCCGAGGGGGGGACGGTCCTATGGCTACACCTTC
TRBV12-3/TRBV12-4	TRBJ2-2	many	NA	CASSLARRNTGELFF	TGTGCCAGCAGTTTAGCCAGAAGGAACACCGGGGAGCTGTTTTTT